This TCR beta chain was profiled in a study of blood T cell repertoires in COVID-19. The overall study: Sources were T cells, B-cell-depleted T cells, or PBMCs; the material itself was cDNA or gDNA.

With 7 bases clipped from V and 7 bases from J, the junction kept 4 bases outside the gene matches. The CDR3 has 13 residues. Germline V gene sequence: CDR1 LNHDA, CDR2 SQIVND (reference sequence). Sequencing was performed with immunoSEQ multiplex PCR; in TCRdb, only in-frame clones are kept and a portion is missing. Among about 76,000 clones listed, 87% were seen once. Sequencing was performed on peripheral blood. The chain employs TRBV19 and TRBJ1-5, with 10 bases lining up with TRBD1. The sequence was collected from a man aged 25 to 45 with acute or convalescent COVID-19. The CDR3 region has the DNA TGTGCCAGTAAGGACAGGGGGGACCAGCCCCAGCATTTT. Its translation is CASKDRGDQPQHF.